Listed below are T cell receptor beta chains from one sample, sequenced in a study of T cell clones after liver transplantation. The assay was immunoSEQ multiplex PCR, and TCRdb's table has in-frame clones only and misses some. The sample records some 9,000 clones, around 72% being singletons. The source was CD8+ T cells from blood, collected at the 15-month timepoint. The receptors stem from a human patient who received a liver transplant. Part of the T cell pool may stem from the graft donor. Each CDR3 is given without its conserved first and last residue. Each record gives: V gene, clone size, J gene, CDR3 protein. Clone size appears in some rows only: once, few, many, or a class for an expanded clone.

>TRBV5-4|.|TRBJ2-5
ASSLAKGQGGQETQY
>TRBV6-5|once|TRBJ2-7
ASSWTSGGYEQY
>TRBV14|.|TRBJ2-3
ASSRTSVGPDTQY
>TRBV10-3|few|TRBJ2-5
AISESWTGEEETQY
>TRBV5-6|.|TRBJ1-2
ASSFGTGGVPYGYT
>TRBV5-1|hyperexpanded|TRBJ1-3
ASSGDSVSSGNTIY
>TRBV4-3|few|TRBJ2-1
ASSQERWGLADNEQF
>TRBV19|.|TRBJ2-1
ASSIAGGPYNEQF
>TRBV11-2|.|TRBJ2-1
ASSLRSLREGHQYNEQF
>TRBV7-2|.|TRBJ1-2
ASSAGTGGNFFYGYT
>TRBV28|.|TRBJ2-1
ASSFTNNEQF
>TRBV6-5|.|TRBJ1-6
ASSYSTKRDSPLH
>TRBV28|medium-sized|TRBJ2-7
ASSFRDGTYEQY
>TRBV7-9|.|TRBJ2-5
ASSFGETQY
>TRBV10-2|.|TRBJ2-5
AIGGASFQETQY
>TRBV7-8|.|TRBJ2-2
ASSLVQGAGELF
>TRBV7-9|.|TRBJ2-2
ASSPGTGGHGELF
>TRBV5-1|few|TRBJ2-3
ASSFNGLTTDTQY
>TRBV7-2|few|TRBJ2-3
ASSFETSGGASTDTQY
>TRBV11-2|.|TRBJ2-1
ASSPGQGVYNEQF
>TRBV10-2|.|.
ASSEWGYEQY
>TRBV28|.|TRBJ2-1
ASTEGMGYNEQF
>TRBV6-5|.|TRBJ1-1
ASNTRTGGITEAF
>TRBV19|once|TRBJ2-7
ASSVGQGIYEQY
>TRBV19|once|TRBJ2-1
ASSITSGAYNEQF
>TRBV5-1|few|TRBJ1-5
ASSRGQGNQPQH
>TRBV6-6|large|TRBJ2-1
ASTRLAGVLSAEQF
>TRBV27|.|TRBJ2-3
ASTRQVTDTQY